Below, one T cell receptor (beta chain) is given with its context. Researchers used two-round multiplex PCR to amplify TCR beta CDR3 starting from genomic DNA. Initially, in first-round PCR, primers specific to each TRBV and TRBJ gene were used. TCRdb re-called the multiplex PCR reads with MiXCR, one entry per CDR3 protein. Here the sample spans about 31,000 distinct CDR3 sequences, about 32% being singletons. The CDR3 is made up of 17 amino acids. CDR1 and CDR2 from the germline V gene are KGHSH and LQKENI. V shed 3 bases and J 4 bases; nucleotides not matched to a gene: 12. This record comes from a study of prognosis after radiotherapy for stage I lung cancer.

The V gene is TRBV18, the J gene TRBJ2-1; 7 bases agree with TRBD2. Sample: PBMCs, taken before or after stereotactic body radiation therapy (not recorded which). The clonotype comes from a donor over 45 with non-small cell lung cancer. The CDR3 here is CASSPLLRLAGYNEQFF. The CDR3 nucleotides read TGTGCCAGCTCACCCCTCCTGAGACTAGCTGGATACAATGAGCAGTTCTTC.